This note documents a single T cell receptor (beta chain) sequence. This sample was included in a study of CD8 T cells in Susac syndrome. RNA was extracted with the RNeasy kit, and a quantity of roughly 0.5 to 1 ug was reverse transcribed using random hexamers. Via MiXCR, TCRdb re-called the immunoSEQ multiplex PCR reads, giving one row per CDR3 protein. The sample contains under 200,000 distinct CDR3 sequences, 85% to 95% of which appear only once. V was cut by 6 bases and J by 4 bases, with 13 bases left in between. The CDR3 is 14 amino acids. Germline-derived CDR1 and CDR2 are MNHEY and SMNVEV (reference sequence). FACS enriched CD8+ TEMRA cells, while bulk CD8+ and CD4+ were negatively isolated.

This TCR came from a human donor in good health. The V and J genes are TRBV27 and TRBJ1-5; tentative D call: TRBD1 (6 bases). Sequencing was performed on CD4+ T cells from PBMCs. The CDR3 is CASSQDSINQPQHF. Written as DNA, the CDR3 is TGTGCCAGCAGCCAGGACAGTATAAATCAGCCCCAGCATTTT.